This T cell receptor (beta chain) was captured in a study of Graves' ophthalmopathy and Graves' hyperthyroidism. The CDR3 runs 15 residues. The V and J ends lost 3 bases and 2 bases respectively, with 12 bases between them. Germline values: CDR1 SGHRS, CDR2 YFSETQ. Amplified material comprised TCR beta CDR3 regions derived from RNA transcripts. HTBI-primed first-round RT-PCR preceded second-round multiplex PCR. MiXCR was run by TCRdb on the multiplex PCR reads, yielding one entry per CDR3 protein. The table shows roughly 500,000 distinct CDR3 sequences, with 13% to 15% occurring only once. The sequenced sample consisted of blood. This TCR was sampled from a woman aged 25-40 years with Graves' ophthalmopathy. V usage is TRBV5-1 and J usage is TRBJ2-1, with D possibly being TRBD2 (6 bases). This chain's CDR3 is CASSSLRETYNEQFF. The CDR3 DNA follows: TGCGCCAGCAGCTCCCTCCGGGAGACCTACAATGAGCAGTTCTTC.